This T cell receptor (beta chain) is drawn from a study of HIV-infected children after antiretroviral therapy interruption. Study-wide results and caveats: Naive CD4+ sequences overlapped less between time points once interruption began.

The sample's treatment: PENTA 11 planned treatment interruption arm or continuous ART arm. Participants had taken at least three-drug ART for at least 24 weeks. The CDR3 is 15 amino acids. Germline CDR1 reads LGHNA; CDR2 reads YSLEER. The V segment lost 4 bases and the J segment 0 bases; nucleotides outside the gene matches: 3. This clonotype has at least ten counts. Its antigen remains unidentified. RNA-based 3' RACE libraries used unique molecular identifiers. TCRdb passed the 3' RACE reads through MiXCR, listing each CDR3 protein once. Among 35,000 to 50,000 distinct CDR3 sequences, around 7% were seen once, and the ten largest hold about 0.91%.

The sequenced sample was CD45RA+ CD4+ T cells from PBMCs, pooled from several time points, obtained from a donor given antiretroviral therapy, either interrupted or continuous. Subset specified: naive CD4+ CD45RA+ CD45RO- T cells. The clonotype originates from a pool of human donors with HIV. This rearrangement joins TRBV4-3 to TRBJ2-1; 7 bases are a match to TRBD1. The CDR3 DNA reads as TGCGCCAGCAGCCCGGGACAGAGCTCCTACAATGAGCAGTTCTTC. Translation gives CASSPGQSSYNEQFF.